These 27 T cell receptor beta chains were all obtained from the same sample, sequenced in a study of early T cells in non-severe SARS-CoV-2 infection. TCRdb passed the 5' RACE reads through MiXCR, listing each CDR3 protein once. The top ten hold 2.9% of the sample, which has 70,000 to 95,000 distinct CDR3 sequences, 15% to 20% seen once. Input material: whole blood. These receptor sequences come from an adult who was a healthcare worker with PCR-confirmed SARS-CoV-2 infection or an uninfected control (not recorded which).

This clonotype was seen a handful of times. The chain combines TRBV19 with TRBJ2-7, with D hard to call. The CDR3 totals 15 residues. CDR1 LNHDA and CDR2 SQIVND come from the germline V gene (reference sequence). The V end lost 5 bases, the J end lost 0 bases, and 14 bases lay between the germline ends. DNA for the CDR3: TGTGCCAGTAGTGTAACCATCTTGGGCTCCTACGAGCAGTACTTC. The encoded protein is CASSVTILGSYEQYF.

The V call is TRBV20-1, the J call TRBJ2-3, with TRBD2 as a possible D gene (6 bases). The CDR3 is 18 amino acids. Germline CDR1 DFQATT, CDR2 SNEGSKA (reference sequence). V gave up 3 bases and J gave up 1 base, with 23 bases separating them. The CDR3 spells CSASTADGRVARTDTQYF. For the CDR3, the DNA is TGCAGTGCTAGCACGGCGGACGGGAGAGTTGCCCGCACAGATACGCAGTATTTT.

This clonotype was counted ten times or more. This rearrangement joins TRBV5-1 to TRBJ2-1; no clear D. Trimming shortened V by 4 bases and J by 5 bases, and 10 bases separated the two germline ends. The CDR3 contains 13 residues. Germline lookup yields CDR1 SGHRS and CDR2 YFSETQ. The CDR3 region is CASSITPDNEQFF. The CDR3, as DNA: TGCGCCAGCAGCATAACTCCGGACAATGAGCAGTTCTTC.

CDR3 nucleotide sequence: TGTGCCAGCAGTGAACTAAGGAGCGGGAGTGGGCCCACAGATACGCAGTATTTT. It is translated as CASSELRSGSGPTDTQYF. The rearrangement links TRBV2 to TRBJ2-3, with 8 bases aligning to TRBD2. J gave up 2 bases and V 2 bases, and 12 bases lay outside the gene matches. Germline CDR1 is SNHLY and CDR2 is FYNNEI. CDR3 length: 18 residues.

This clonotype was seen repeatedly, ten times or more. The genes are TRBV19 and TRBJ2-2, with D possibly matching TRBD1 (5 bases). Looked up from germline, CDR1 is LNHDA and CDR2 is SQIVND (reference sequence). The CDR3 contains 16 residues. The V end lost 8 bases, the J end lost 7 bases, and 23 bases lay between the germline ends. The CDR3 region is CASGSTGMGKVGELFF. The CDR3 DNA is TGTGCCAGTGGATCTACAGGAATGGGGAAGGTCGGGGAGCTGTTTTTT.

This clonotype was recorded a few times. Here the CDR3 reads CASSPTGATEAFF. For the CDR3, the DNA is TGTGCCAGCAGCCCGACAGGGGCCACTGAAGCTTTCTTT. The rearrangement uses TRBV3-1 and TRBJ1-1; the match to TRBD1 covers 8 bases. V gave up 4 bases and J gave up 4 bases; unmatched junction bases: 2. The germline gives CDR1 LGHDT, CDR2 YNNKEL (reference sequence). The CDR3 contains 13 residues.

CDR3 nucleotide sequence: TGTGCCAGCAGCTTACTGCGGGGGGAGAACACCGGGGAGCTGTTTTTT. Protein sequence: CASSLLRGENTGELFF. This sequence joins TRBV11-2 and TRBJ2-2; TRBD2 agrees at 8 bases. Germline V lookup: CDR1 SGHAT, CDR2 FQNNGV. Trimming at V came to 2 bases and at J to 1 base, leaving 3 bases not matched to a gene. This CDR3 contains 16 residues.

This rearrangement joins TRBV28 to TRBJ2-1; 12 nucleotides line up with TRBD2. Germline-derived CDR1 and CDR2 are MDHEN and SYDVKM. The CDR3 contains 15 residues. With V trimmed by 6 bases and J by 7 bases, 7 bases remained unmatched. CDR3 in amino acids: CASSLTSGGRNEQFF. CDR3 nucleotide sequence: TGTGCCAGCAGCCTAACTAGCGGGGGGAGAAATGAGCAGTTCTTC.

For this clonotype: This could be a read error, since a much larger clone is one nucleotide away. The V call is TRBV2, the J call TRBJ1-6; 7 nucleotides line up with TRBD1. Germline V gene data show CDR1 as SNHLY and CDR2 as FYNNEI. This CDR3 spans 14 amino acids. The CDR3 region is CGSSGDSYNSPLHF. CDR3 sequence (DNA): TGTGGCAGCAGTGGGGACAGCTATAATTCACCCCTCCACTTT.

A few counts support this clonotype. This rearrangement joins TRBV5-4 to TRBJ2-7; 12 bases are a match to TRBD2. V was pared by 4 bases and J by 2 bases, with 7 bases of the junction left unmatched. This CDR3 is built from 16 residues. CDR1 is SGHNT, CDR2 YYREEE, per germline (reference sequence). The CDR3 reads CASSPWTSGVTYEQYF. CDR3 DNA sequence: TGTGCCAGCAGCCCCTGGACTAGCGGGGTAACCTACGAGCAGTACTTC.

This chain connects TRBV5-6 to TRBJ2-7; TRBD1 or TRBD2 may be the D gene (5 bases each). The germline gives CDR1 SGHDT, CDR2 YYEEEE. Trimming removed 4 bases at V and 3 bases at J, with 11 bases between. There are 13 residues in the CDR3. CDR3 sequence reads: CASSTRDHYEQYF. The CDR3 DNA reads TGTGCCAGCAGCACCCGGGACCACTACGAGCAGTACTTC.

Written as DNA, the CDR3 is TGTGCCAGCAGTGAATCTAGCGGGGGGCTGGATACGCAGTATTTT. It encodes CASSESSGGLDTQYF. The rearrangement links TRBV6-4 to TRBJ2-3; the match to TRBD2 covers 11 bases. The CDR3 length is 15 residues. V lost 3 bases and J lost 6; bases outside the gene matches: 5. Germline V CDR1 and CDR2: MRHNA, SNTAGT.

This clonotype was counted between two and nine times. The CDR3 loop is CASSLGLAVQETQYF. CDR3 bases: TGTGCCAGCAGCTTAGGGCTAGCGGTTCAAGAGACCCAGTACTTC. The rearrangement links TRBV7-2 to TRBJ2-5, with 7 bases identical to TRBD2. The CDR3 runs 15 residues. Germline-derived CDR1 and CDR2 are SGHTA and FQGNSA. The J segment lost 2 bases and the V segment lost 1 base, leaving 4 bases of the junction unmatched.

This clonotype appeared a few times. The chain combines TRBV7-9 with TRBJ1-1, with 10 positions matching TRBD1. The CDR3 spans 15 residues. From germline, CDR1 is SEHNR and CDR2 FQNEAQ (reference sequence). Trimming took 3 bases from V and 5 from J; bases not matched to a gene: 6. CDR3 amino acids: CASSLAGQGRTEAFF. Here the CDR3 DNA reads TGTGCCAGCAGCTTGGCGGGACAGGGGCGGACTGAAGCTTTCTTT.

The chain has TRBV9 and TRBJ2-1, with 11 bases identical to TRBD2. Per the germline V gene, CDR1 is SGDLS and CDR2 is YYNGEE. V trimming: 4 bases; J trimming: 9 bases; junction bases outside the gene matches: 9. This CDR3 spans 15 amino acids. In DNA, the CDR3 is TGTGCCAGCAGCACCACTAGCGGGAGCGGGGGTGAGCAGTTCTTC. Translation: CASSTTSGSGGEQFF.

Points on this clonotype: The junction does not match germline at one end; this may be a read error. V usage is TRBV5-1 and J usage is TRBJ2-1; 7 nucleotides line up with TRBD1. CDR1 and CDR2 (germline): SGHRS, YFSETQ. The CDR3 is 13 residues long. CDR3 bases: TGCGCCAGCAGCTATCTAGACAGGGATCAGGAAGCCTTC. Translation: CASSYLDRDQEAF.

This clonotype appeared a few times. This chain connects TRBV20-1 to TRBJ2-3; D gene unclear. The germline V gene encodes CDR1 DFQATT and CDR2 SNEGSKA (reference sequence). V lost 0 bases and J lost 2, with 6 bases in between. The CDR3 runs 13 residues. The CDR3 reads CSARDVLTDTQYF. In nucleotides, the CDR3 is TGCAGTGCTAGAGATGTCCTCACAGATACGCAGTATTTT.

J is TRBJ1-1 and V is TRBV11-2; 8 bases line up with TRBD1. Per the germline V gene, CDR1 is SGHAT and CDR2 is FQNNGV. The CDR3 contains 15 residues. V lost 5 bases to trimming and J lost 1 base; unmatched junction nucleotides: 6. The CDR3 DNA reads as TGTGCCAGCAGCCGGCGGGACAGGACGAACACTGAAGCTTTCTTT. Residues: CASSRRDRTNTEAFF.

This clonotype has just a few counts. The V call is TRBV14, the J call TRBJ1-2; D is undetermined. Trimming took 1 base from V and 8 from J, leaving 11 bases between them. The CDR3 has 13 amino acids. CDR1 and CDR2 from the germline V gene are SGHDN and FVKESK. The CDR3 sequence: CASSQGRIRGYTF. DNA of the CDR3: TGTGCCAGCAGCCAAGGACGTATTAGAGGCTACACCTTC.

This clonotype was picked up a small number of times. The rearrangement joins TRBV29-1 to TRBJ2-5; D might be TRBD1 (6 bases). V lost 4 bases, J lost 5 bases, and 17 bases lay in between. The CDR3 is made up of 14 amino acids. Per the germline V gene, CDR1 is SQVTM and CDR2 is ANQGSEA. CDR3 sequence (DNA): TGCAGCGTTGTGCCCAGGGGTGGCGTGGAGACCCAGTACTTC. The encoded protein is CSVVPRGGVETQYF.

The sample holds a few counts of this clonotype. The genes are TRBV15 and TRBJ1-1; D not resolved. The CDR3 is 14 residues long. CDR1 is LNHNV and CDR2 is YYDKDF in the germline V gene (reference sequence). Trimming shortened V by 6 bases and J by 0 bases, and 11 bases separated the two germline ends. CDR3 nucleotides: TGTGCCACCAGTGGAAATAGGGTGAACACTGAAGCTTTCTTT. As protein: CATSGNRVNTEAFF.

This clonotype was found many times. This sequence joins TRBV5-6 and TRBJ1-5, with no clear D. V was clipped by 4 bases and J by 7 bases, with 9 bases between them. The CDR3 spans 12 residues. CDR1 and CDR2 (germline): SGHDT, YYEEEE. The CDR3 loop is CASSVLRQPQHF. In DNA form, the CDR3 reads TGTGCCAGCAGCGTTTTAAGGCAGCCCCAGCATTTT. Complete variable domain (other parts from reference TRBV5-6 and TRBJ1-5): DAGVTQSPTHLIKTRGQQVTLRCSPKSGHDTVSWYQQALGQGPQFIFQYYEEEERQRGNFPDRFSGHQFPNYSSELNVNALLLGDSALYLCASSVLRQPQHFGDGTRLSIL.

Many counts were recorded for this clonotype. The genes are TRBV20-1 and TRBJ2-5; D is uncertain. The CDR3 has 12 amino acids. CDR1 is DFQATT and CDR2 is SNEGSKA in the germline V gene (reference sequence). Trimming took 2 bases from V and 5 from J, leaving 9 bases between them. The CDR3 DNA sequence: TGCAGTGCTAGATGGGGTTTGGAGACCCAGTACTTC. It specifies CSARWGLETQYF.

This clonotype has more than one count but fewer than ten. The chain joins TRBV5-1 to TRBJ2-2; D is uncertain. The CDR3 consists of 15 residues. The germline V and J ends were trimmed by 0 bases and 3 bases, with 9 bases remaining between them. Per germline, CDR1 SGHRS and CDR2 YFSETQ. DNA for the CDR3: TGCGCCAGCAGCTTGGTATTGGCCGACACCGGGGAGCTGTTTTTT. This codes for CASSLVLADTGELFF.

The gene calls are TRBV6-2 or TRBV6-3 and TRBJ1-2; 8 positions match TRBD1. The CDR3 has 16 amino acids. The V gene end was trimmed by 4 bases and the J gene end by 8 bases; junction bases not matched to a gene: 15. The germline gives CDR1 MNHEY, CDR2 SVGEGT. CDR3 residues: CASSSTHRGNTKGYTF. The CDR3 DNA reads as TGTGCCAGCAGTTCTACCCACAGGGGGAACACGAAAGGCTACACCTTC.

There are a few counts of this clonotype. The chain uses TRBV4-1 and TRBJ1-1, with 8 positions matching TRBD1. With 1 base clipped from V and 6 bases from J, the junction kept 4 bases outside the gene matches. The CDR3 runs 14 residues. Germline V CDR1 and CDR2: MGHRA, YSYEKL. The CDR3 is CASSQGLQGAEAFF. As DNA, the CDR3 is TGCGCCAGCAGCCAAGGACTACAGGGGGCTGAAGCTTTCTTT.

The chain is built from TRBV15 and TRBJ1-1; 12 nucleotides agree with TRBD1. Germline-derived CDR1 and CDR2 are LNHNV and YYDKDF (reference sequence). The junction had 2 bases not matched to a gene; V was cut back by 5 bases and J by 4 bases. CDR3 size: 14 residues. The DNA for the CDR3 is TGTGCCACCAGCGGGGACAGGGGGCTCACTGAAGCTTTCTTT. This sequence encodes CATSGDRGLTEAFF.